This entry lists 30 T cell receptor beta chains sequenced from one sample in a study of T cells in Graves' hyperthyroidism and ophthalmopathy. Authors of the study amplified TCR beta CDR3 regions from RNA transcripts. Carried out on the TCR CDR3, a first-round RT-PCR used the HTBI primer set. Each CDR3 protein gets one entry after TCRdb re-called the multiplex PCR reads with MiXCR. The sample gives approximately 360,000 distinct CDR3 sequences, approximately 15% of which show up once; 28% is in the top ten. The sequencing input was blood. The receptors originated from a woman aged 18 to 35 with Graves' hyperthyroidism that later progressed to Graves' ophthalmopathy.

The sample holds many counts of this clonotype. The J gene is TRBJ2-5, the V gene TRBV20-1, with 8 bases fitting TRBD2. Germline V lookup: CDR1 DFQATT, CDR2 SNEGSKA (reference sequence). This CDR3 is built from 17 residues. J was trimmed by 3 bases and V by 3 bases; bases with no gene match: 15. The CDR3 DNA sequence: TGCAGTGCTAGTCGGCGGGGGGCTAGGAGGGAGGAAGAGACCCAGTACTTC. Its protein product is CSASRRGARREEETQYF.

This clonotype came up many times. The V gene is TRBV30, the J gene TRBJ1-3, with 10 bases lining up with TRBD1. In germline, CDR1 is GTSNPN, CDR2 SVGIG (reference sequence). There are 15 residues in the CDR3. With V trimmed by 5 bases and J by 0 bases, 4 bases remained unmatched. The CDR3: CAWGTGESSGNTIYF. The CDR3 DNA follows: TGTGCCTGGGGGACAGGGGAGAGCTCTGGAAACACCATATATTTT.

This sequence joins TRBV5-1 and TRBJ2-1; 10 bases fit TRBD2. V shed 4 bases, J shed 5 bases, and the junction held 9 bases outside the gene matches. The CDR3 consists of 16 residues. CDR1 and CDR2 from the germline V gene are SGHRS and YFSETQ. The CDR3 region has the DNA TGCGCCAGCAGCAAAGGACTAGCGGAGGTCCACAATGAGCAGTTCTTC. Translating gives CASSKGLAEVHNEQFF.

This clonotype was found many times. The chain is built from TRBV11-2 and TRBJ2-7; 8 bases agree with TRBD2. Looked up from germline, CDR1 is SGHAT and CDR2 is FQNNGV. The CDR3 covers 16 residues. Trimming at V came to 4 bases and at J to 5 bases, leaving 13 bases not matched to a gene. The CDR3 DNA is TGTGCCAGCAGCTCCGGCCCGGGACTAGTGATCAACGAGCAGTACTTC. Its translation is CASSSGPGLVINEQYF.

In its sample, this clonotype was seen many times. The chain recombines TRBV28 with TRBJ2-5, with 8 bases lining up with TRBD1. Losses at the gene ends were 2 bases for V and 2 bases for J; bases not matched to a gene: 7. In germline, CDR1 is MDHEN, CDR2 SYDVKM. The CDR3 covers 16 residues. The chain's CDR3 is CASSLGTGYRQETQYF. The CDR3 nucleotides are TGTGCCAGCAGTTTAGGGACAGGCTACCGACAAGAGACCCAGTACTTC.

At least ten counts were recorded for this clonotype. The V gene is TRBV5-8, the J gene TRBJ1-1; 8 positions match TRBD1. After removal of 2 bases from V and 1 base from J, the junction contained 13 bases not matched to a gene. Per germline, CDR1 SGHTS and CDR2 YDEGEE. The CDR3 extends over 18 amino acids. The CDR3 region has the DNA TGTGCCAGCAGCTTAGGCCTCGTCAGGGGGCGCGGGAACACTGAAGCTTTCTTT. Translated: CASSLGLVRGRGNTEAFF.

At least ten counts were recorded for this clonotype. The rearrangement uses TRBV20-1 and TRBJ2-7, with TRBD2 matching over 7 bases. Unmatched junction bases numbered 15, after V lost 3 bases and J lost 4 bases. Germline V gene sequence: CDR1 DFQATT, CDR2 SNEGSKA (reference sequence). The length of the CDR3 is 16 residues. CDR3 sequence (DNA): TGCAGTGCTAGCGTTGCGGGAGTAATCCTGGGTTACGAGCAGTACTTC. It specifies CSASVAGVILGYEQYF.

The V and J genes are TRBV16 and TRBJ1-2, with D uncertain. Trimming left V 3 bases short and J 2 bases short, with 13 bases between. The length of the CDR3 is 15 residues. In germline, CDR1 is KGHSY, CDR2 FQNENV. The CDR3 region has the DNA TGTGCCAGCAGCCAGAGTGTAACCGCGAACTATGGCTACACCTTC. This gives the protein CASSQSVTANYGYTF.

Remarks on this clonotype: Given a much more abundant clone one base away, this may be a read error. This likely comes from a read error, as the CDR3 has no conserved phenylalanine or tryptophan at its end. This rearrangement joins TRBV28 to TRBJ2-7; 8 bases line up with TRBD1. After removal of 6 bases from V and 6 bases from J, the junction contained 4 bases not matched to a gene. Looked up from germline, CDR1 is MDHEN and CDR2 is SYDVKM. The length of the CDR3 is 12 residues. The CDR3 reads CASRQGAGEQYL. The CDR3 nucleotides are TGTGCCAGCAGGCAGGGGGCGGGCGAGCAGTACCTC.

This clonotype was seen more than once but under ten times. V gene TRBV7-3 combines with J gene TRBJ2-2; TRBD2 aligns across 7 bases. The CDR3 covers 14 residues. The J segment lost 2 bases and the V segment lost 8 bases, leaving 5 bases of the junction unmatched. Per the germline V gene, CDR1 is SGHTA and CDR2 is FQGTGA. The CDR3 bases are TGTGCCAGCCGTGCGGGAGCTAACACCGGGGAGCTGTTTTTT. The encoded protein is CASRAGANTGELFF.

In this sample, this clonotype turned up many times. The chain joins TRBV4-1 to TRBJ1-1, with D unclear. CDR1 and CDR2 from the germline V gene are MGHRA and YSYEKL. The CDR3 sequence is 15 residues long. Trimming removed 4 bases at V and 2 bases at J, with 14 bases between. This CDR3 reads CASSPPPPGNTEAFF. The CDR3, as DNA: TGCGCCAGCAGCCCCCCACCACCGGGCAACACTGAAGCTTTCTTT.

This chain joins TRBV28 and TRBJ2-1, with TRBD1 identical over 10 bases. The CDR3 spans 17 residues. With 2 bases clipped from V and 4 bases from J, the junction kept 8 bases outside the gene matches. The germline V gene has CDR1 MDHEN and CDR2 SYDVKM. The CDR3, as DNA: TGTGCCAGCAGTTTAGCTCCGGGACAGGGGTCGTACAATGAGCAGTTCTTC. This encodes CASSLAPGQGSYNEQFF.

The chain couples TRBV27 to TRBJ2-1; D is unclear. The germline V gene encodes CDR1 MNHEY and CDR2 SMNVEV (reference sequence). The CDR3 runs to 13 residues. Trimming removed 5 bases at V and 4 bases at J, with 9 bases between. CDR3: CASSLHTYNEQFF. The CDR3 coding sequence is TGTGCCAGCAGTCTCCATACTTACAATGAGCAGTTCTTC.

This clonotype was counted ten times or more. V usage is TRBV2 and J usage is TRBJ2-7; TRBD2 matches at 8 bases. Unmatched junction bases numbered 0, after V lost 1 base and J lost 4 bases. This CDR3 has 13 amino acids. Germline loops: CDR1 SNHLY, CDR2 FYNNEI. Here the CDR3 DNA reads TGTGCCAGCAGTGAAGAGCGGGAGTACGAGCAGTACTTC. It encodes CASSEEREYEQYF.

The chain uses TRBV12-3 or TRBV12-4 and TRBJ1-6, with TRBD1 identical over 7 bases. Unmatched junction bases numbered 7, after V lost 4 bases and J lost 7 bases. The CDR3 contains 15 residues. The CDR3 nucleotides read TGTGCCAGCAGTTCGAGGACAGGAATCAATTCACCCCTCCACTTT. Residues: CASSSRTGINSPLHF.

This clonotype was counted a few times. The chain couples TRBV5-1 to TRBJ1-4; TRBD1 agrees at 7 bases. The CDR3 is 15 residues long. Germline trimming cut 6 bases from V and 3 bases from J; bases unmatched to any gene: 8. Germline V CDR1 and CDR2: SGHRS, YFSETQ. This CDR3 is CASTFGGGSNEKLFF. CDR3 nucleotides: TGCGCCAGCACCTTCGGAGGGGGCTCTAATGAAAAACTGTTTTTT.

This clonotype was recorded at least ten times. The chain recombines TRBV5-1 with TRBJ2-7; D remains unclear. Germline V gene lookup returns CDR1 SGHRS and CDR2 YFSETQ. Between the trimmed V and J ends, which lost 3 bases and 0 bases, there was a span of 10 bases. CDR3 length: 14 amino acids. The CDR3 DNA is TGCGCCAGCAGCTCGGACGGATTCTCCTACGAGCAGTACTTC. Protein product: CASSSDGFSYEQYF.

This clonotype was seen ten or more times. This chain links TRBV11-2 with TRBJ1-2; unclear D gene. Germline V CDR1 and CDR2: SGHAT, FQNNGV. V shed 0 bases and J shed 8 bases, with 13 bases lying between them. The CDR3 loop spans 14 amino acids. CDR3 DNA sequence: TGTGCCAGCAGCTTAGAACGTAGTATCTTGGGCTACACCTTC. Translated, it gives CASSLERSILGYTF.

CDR3 amino acids: CASSQGLAEEETQYF. The DNA of the CDR3 is TGTGCCAGCAGCCAAGGGTTAGCGGAGGAAGAGACCCAGTACTTC. V and J are TRBV3-1 and TRBJ2-5; the D gene is possibly TRBD2 (6 bases). The germline V gene encodes CDR1 LGHDT and CDR2 YNNKEL (reference sequence). The CDR3 sequence is 15 residues long. The ends were cut back, 1 base at V and 3 bases at J, with 12 bases in the middle.

The rearrangement uses TRBV5-6 and TRBJ1-3, with TRBD1 as a possible D gene (6 bases). The CDR3 has 15 residues. Germline lookup yields CDR1 SGHDT and CDR2 YYEEEE. The V gene lost 4 bases and the J gene lost 0 bases, with 11 bases spanning the gap. This CDR3 is CASSRWTDSGNTIYF. CDR3 nucleotides: TGTGCCAGCAGCCGATGGACAGACTCTGGAAACACCATATATTTT.

This clonotype was detected a few times. This chain connects TRBV5-1 to TRBJ2-1; 7 bases are a match to TRBD2. The germline CDR1 and CDR2 sequences are SGHRS and YFSETQ. V lost 1 base to trimming and J lost 1 base; unmatched junction nucleotides: 11. There are 18 residues in the CDR3. This chain's CDR3 is CASSLPQGRERSYNEQFF. The CDR3 bases are TGCGCCAGCAGCTTGCCCCAAGGGCGGGAGAGGTCCTACAATGAGCAGTTCTTC.

This clonotype was recorded a few times. The chain recombines TRBV7-9 with TRBJ2-2; 11 positions agree with TRBD2. Trimming took 3 bases from V and 10 from J; bases not matched to a gene: 4. The CDR3 runs to 14 residues. CDR1 and CDR2 from the germline V gene are SEHNR and FQNEAQ (reference sequence). CDR3 coding DNA: TGTGCCAGCAGCTTCGTAGCGGGAGGGTTGGAGCTGTTTTTT. This gives the protein CASSFVAGGLELFF.

This clonotype occurred many times. The gene calls are TRBV28 and TRBJ2-7, with D unresolved. Germline CDR1 and CDR2: MDHEN and SYDVKM. V lost 6 bases and J 2 bases, leaving 14 bases between the germline ends. The CDR3 totals 14 residues. CDR3 nucleotide sequence: TGTGCCAGCAGATCCCGTTCACGGACCTACGAGCAGTACTTC. This translates into CASRSRSRTYEQYF.

A few counts support this clonotype. The chain is built from TRBV5-6 and TRBJ1-1; 7 bases agree with TRBD1. V trimming: 5 bases; J trimming: 3 bases; junction bases outside the gene matches: 7. This CDR3 has 14 residues. Germline values: CDR1 SGHDT, CDR2 YYEEEE. CDR3 sequence: CASRVTGLDTEAFF. Written as DNA, the CDR3 is TGTGCCAGCAGGGTGACAGGGTTGGACACTGAAGCTTTCTTT.

This clonotype was counted a few times. The chain joins TRBV4-1 to TRBJ2-7, with a possible D match to TRBD1 (5 bases). Trimming cost V 1 base and J 7 bases, with 8 bases left between them. Germline CDR1 and CDR2: MGHRA and YSYEKL. CDR3 size: 12 residues. The DNA of the CDR3 is TGCGCCAGCAGCCAAGCCCCAGGGGAGCAGTACTTC. Residues: CASSQAPGEQYF.

This clonotype was detected ten times or more. This chain joins TRBV11-3 and TRBJ2-3; 8 nucleotides align to TRBD2. The CDR3 length is 16 residues. V was clipped by 1 base and J by 0 bases; unmatched bases: 3. Germline assignment: CDR1 SGHNT and CDR2 YENEEA. The CDR3 sequence: CASSLGERESTDTQYF. In DNA form, the CDR3 reads TGTGCCAGCAGCTTAGGTGAGCGGGAGAGCACAGATACGCAGTATTTT.

This clonotype came up a few times. The chain employs TRBV2 and TRBJ2-2, with D tentatively TRBD1 (5 bases). The CDR3 covers 14 residues. The V end lost 8 bases, the J end lost 1 base, and 11 bases lay between the germline ends. Germline CDR1 and CDR2: SNHLY and FYNNEI. The CDR3 sequence: CASDSRENTGELFF. CDR3 sequence (DNA): TGTGCCAGCGATTCCAGGGAGAACACCGGGGAGCTGTTTTTT.

This clonotype was seen a handful of times. The rearrangement uses TRBV19 and TRBJ2-6; D is ambiguous. Trimming cost V 3 bases and J 0 bases, with 18 bases left between them. The germline V gene encodes CDR1 LNHDA and CDR2 SQIVND (reference sequence). This CDR3 has 19 amino acids. The CDR3 sequence is CASSMSRHGPHSGANVLTF. CDR3 DNA: TGTGCCAGTAGTATGAGTCGACACGGCCCTCACTCTGGGGCCAACGTCCTGACTTTC.

The chain employs TRBV7-2 and TRBJ2-3; D is unresolved. CDR1 is SGHTA, CDR2 FQGNSA, per germline. The CDR3 runs 12 residues. The V end lost 10 bases, the J end lost 1 base, and 9 bases lay between the germline ends. This CDR3 is CAIAGGTDTQYF. DNA for the CDR3: TGTGCCATCGCCGGTGGCACAGATACGCAGTATTTT.

This clonotype was counted ten times or more. CDR3 loop: CASSVDGETQYF. The CDR3 coding sequence is TGTGCCAGCAGTGTGGACGGGGAGACCCAGTACTTC. The gene calls are TRBV2 and TRBJ2-5, with no clear D. V was shortened by 4 bases and J by 5 bases, with 8 bases between the two germline ends. Germline V gives CDR1 SNHLY, CDR2 FYNNEI. The CDR3 spans 12 residues.